This T cell receptor beta chain was identified in a study of blood T cell repertoires in COVID-19. Study-level background: Samples came from the United States, Italy and Spain, spanning acute and convalescent COVID-19. T cells, B-cell-depleted T cells, or PBMCs supplied cDNA or gDNA.

The V end lost 9 bases, the J end lost 2 bases, and 11 bases lay between the germline ends. Germline values: CDR1 SGHAT, CDR2 FQDESV (reference sequence). The CDR3 totals 14 residues. Per the original data handling: Nucleated cell number was recorded as an estimate derived from reference gene primer amplification. The table came from immunoSEQ multiplex PCR; TCRdb's copy has only in-frame clones and leaves some out. V, J and clone size are taken as reported in that table, and D and trimming were inferred from the DNA itself. Of 160,000 or so clones in the sample, roughly four fifths were seen once. The sequence came from a human donor in a cohort sampled during active COVID-19. The J gene is TRBJ1-6, the V gene TRBV11-1, with D perhaps matching TRBD1 (5 bases). The sequenced material came from peripheral blood. CDR3 in DNA: TGTGCCAGTCGCTCAGGGACCTATAATTCACCCCTCCACTTT. Amino acid sequence: CASRSGTYNSPLHF.